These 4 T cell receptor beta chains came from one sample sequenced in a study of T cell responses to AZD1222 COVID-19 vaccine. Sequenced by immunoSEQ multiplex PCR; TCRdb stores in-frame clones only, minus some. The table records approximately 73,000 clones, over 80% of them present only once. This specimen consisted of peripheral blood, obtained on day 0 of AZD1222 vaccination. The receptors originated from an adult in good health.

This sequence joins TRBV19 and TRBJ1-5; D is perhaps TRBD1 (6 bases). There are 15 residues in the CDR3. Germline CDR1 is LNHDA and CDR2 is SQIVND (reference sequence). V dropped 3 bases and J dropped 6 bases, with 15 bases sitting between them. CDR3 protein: CASSMEGHLFQPQHF. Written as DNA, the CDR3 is TGTGCCAGTAGTATGGAGGGACACTTGTTTCAGCCCCAGCATTTT. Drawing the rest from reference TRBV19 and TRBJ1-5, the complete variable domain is DGGITQSPKYLFRKEGQNVTLSCEQNLNHDAMYWYRQDPGQGLRLIYYSQIVNDFQKGDIAEGYSVSREKKESFPLTVTSAQKNPTAFYLCASSMEGHLFQPQHFGDGTRLSIL.

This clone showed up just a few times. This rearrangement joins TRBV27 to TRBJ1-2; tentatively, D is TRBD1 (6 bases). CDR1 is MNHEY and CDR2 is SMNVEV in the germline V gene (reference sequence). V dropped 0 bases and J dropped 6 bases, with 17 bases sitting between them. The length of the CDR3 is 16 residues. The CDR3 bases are TGTGCCAGCAGTTTATCGCAGGGGCGTGGCGGGAATGGCTACACCTTC. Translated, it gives CASSLSQGRGGNGYTF.

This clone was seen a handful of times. The CDR3 DNA reads TGTGCCAGTAGTACTAAGGGGTGGGGGACCGGGGAGCTGTTTTTT. Its protein product is CASSTKGWGTGELFF. The J gene is TRBJ2-2, the V gene TRBV19, with D perhaps assigned TRBD1 or TRBD2 (5 bases each). Germline V CDR1 and CDR2: LNHDA, SQIVND (reference sequence). The CDR3 runs 15 residues. Trimming stripped 4 bases from V and 5 bases from J, with 14 bases between. Full variable domain (remainder filled in from reference TRBV19 and TRBJ2-2): DGGITQSPKYLFRKEGQNVTLSCEQNLNHDAMYWYRQDPGQGLRLIYYSQIVNDFQKGDIAEGYSVSREKKESFPLTVTSAQKNPTAFYLCASSTKGWGTGELFFGEGSRLTVL.

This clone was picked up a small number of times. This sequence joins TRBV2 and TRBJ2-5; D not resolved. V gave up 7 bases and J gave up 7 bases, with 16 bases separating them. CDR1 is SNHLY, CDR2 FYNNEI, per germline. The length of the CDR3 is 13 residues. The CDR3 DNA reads TGTGCCAGCATCCCCCCAGCTTCCGCGACCCAGTACTTC. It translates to CASIPPASATQYF.